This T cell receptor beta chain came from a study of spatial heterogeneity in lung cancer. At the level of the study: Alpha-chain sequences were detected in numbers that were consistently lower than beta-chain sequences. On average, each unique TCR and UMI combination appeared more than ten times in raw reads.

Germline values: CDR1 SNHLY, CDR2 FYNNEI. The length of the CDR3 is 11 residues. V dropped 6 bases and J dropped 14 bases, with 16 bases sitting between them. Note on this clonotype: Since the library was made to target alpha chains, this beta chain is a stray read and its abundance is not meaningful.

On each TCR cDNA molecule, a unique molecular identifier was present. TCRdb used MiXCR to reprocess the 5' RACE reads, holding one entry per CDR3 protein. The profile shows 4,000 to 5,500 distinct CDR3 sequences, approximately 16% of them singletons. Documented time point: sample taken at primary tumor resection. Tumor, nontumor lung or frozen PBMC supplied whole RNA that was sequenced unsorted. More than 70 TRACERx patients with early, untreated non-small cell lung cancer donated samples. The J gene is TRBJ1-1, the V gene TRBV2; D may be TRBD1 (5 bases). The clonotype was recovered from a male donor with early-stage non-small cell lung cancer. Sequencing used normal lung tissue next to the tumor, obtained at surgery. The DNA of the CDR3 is TGTGCCAGCAGCCCCGGACTACAGGACTTCTTT. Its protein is CASSPGLQDFF.